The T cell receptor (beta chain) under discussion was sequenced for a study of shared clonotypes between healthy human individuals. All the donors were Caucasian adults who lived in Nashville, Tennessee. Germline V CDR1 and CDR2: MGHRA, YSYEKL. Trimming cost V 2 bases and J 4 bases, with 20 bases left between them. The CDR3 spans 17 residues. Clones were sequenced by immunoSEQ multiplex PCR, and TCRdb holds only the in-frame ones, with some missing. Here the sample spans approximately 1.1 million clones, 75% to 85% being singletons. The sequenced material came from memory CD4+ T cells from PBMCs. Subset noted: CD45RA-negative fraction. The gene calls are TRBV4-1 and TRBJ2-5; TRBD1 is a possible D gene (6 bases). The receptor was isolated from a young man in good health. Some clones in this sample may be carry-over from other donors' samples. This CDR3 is CASSQKGELFAGETQYF. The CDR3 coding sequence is TGCGCCAGCAGCCAAAAGGGGGAATTATTCGCCGGAGAGACCCAGTACTTC.